Sequencing of this T cell receptor (beta chain) was carried out in a study of T cells in Graves' hyperthyroidism and ophthalmopathy. Hyperthyroidism had been newly diagnosed in patients aged 18 to 65, and its duration was under 2 months. Reasons for excluding patients were uncontrolled infection, other autoimmune disease, pregnancy or lactation. Diagnostic decisions used clinical symptoms, serum thyroxine and TRAb, thyroid ultrasound and orbital computed tomography. Study-wide findings and caveats: In the analysis, a 13 V-J model separated ophthalmopathy from stable hyperthyroidism.

V shed 3 bases and J shed 6 bases, with 17 bases lying between them. CDR3 length: 16 residues. Germline V gives CDR1 LGHNA, CDR2 YSLEER. Points on this clonotype: Its target is not known.

Amplification yielded TCR beta CDR3 regions, with RNA transcripts as the source. The HTBI primer set drove a first-round RT-PCR of the TCR CDR3. TCRdb reprocessed the multiplex PCR reads via MiXCR and lists one record per CDR3 protein. The sample includes 550,000 to 600,000 distinct CDR3 sequences, approximately 15% of them seen just once. The chain employs TRBV4-3 and TRBJ2-2; a weak D match, TRBD2 (6 bases). This clonotype originated in a woman between 18 and 29 years old with Graves' hyperthyroidism. Material: blood. CDR3 residues: CASSQAGTASSGELFF. In nucleotides, the CDR3 is TGCGCCAGCAGCCAGGCGGGGACGGCGTCGTCCGGGGAGCTGTTTTTT.